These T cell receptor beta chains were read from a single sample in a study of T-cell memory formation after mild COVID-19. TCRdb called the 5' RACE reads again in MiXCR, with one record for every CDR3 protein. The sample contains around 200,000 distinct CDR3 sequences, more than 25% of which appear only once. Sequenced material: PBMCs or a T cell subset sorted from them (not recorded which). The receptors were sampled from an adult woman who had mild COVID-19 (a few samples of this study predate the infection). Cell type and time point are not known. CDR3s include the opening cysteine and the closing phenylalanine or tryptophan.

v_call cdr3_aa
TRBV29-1 CSVRTGTYEQFF
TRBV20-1 CSASIRADGSYEQYF
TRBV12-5 CASVGGGTVDKNTEAFF
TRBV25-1 CASSEYGRSKDEQYF
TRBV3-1 CASSQARTVPQFF
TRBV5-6 CASSPKGRRVGETQYF
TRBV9 CASSPGPRDPYNEQFF
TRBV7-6 CASSLGNDGYEQYF
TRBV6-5 CASSYLAGVSNEQFF
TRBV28 CASSRGDWRAGELFF
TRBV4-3 CASSQERTGPNTGELFF
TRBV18 CASSASGGDRVNEQFF
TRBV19 CASSIWTEAFF
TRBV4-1 CASRLGGRGTGELFF
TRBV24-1 CATSDPGTSFTDTQYF
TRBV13 CASSLGGAQETQYF
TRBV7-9 CATSTSGGSGSYNEQFF
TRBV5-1 CASSRTPDGYTF
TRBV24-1 CATSDSGYSYEQYF
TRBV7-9 CASSYGGGTDTQYF
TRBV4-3 CASSQLLGGVYEQYF
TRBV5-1 CASRGEPGTATEAFF
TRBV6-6 CASSRLVGQGLNSPLHF
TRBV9 CASSVQAGITDTQYF
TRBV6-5 CASSYSLAGRNSPLHF
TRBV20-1 CSASRLAGGLDTQYF
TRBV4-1 CASSQVVLAVNNEQFF
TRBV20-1 CSAPNFLTGRTEAFF
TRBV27 CASSPPGGSPQHF
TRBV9 CASSVYGTGKVEEQYF
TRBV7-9 CASSLATSGKETQYF
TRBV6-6 CASSYSTTGGTSPLHF
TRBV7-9 CASSLPSGQAGVNEQFF
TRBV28 CASLPGVDYGYTF
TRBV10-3 CAISGDRVSMNTEAFF
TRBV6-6 CASSYPRDRGRLTQYF
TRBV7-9 CASTRGATNTGELFF
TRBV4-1 CASSEGLAGGLSYEQYF
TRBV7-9 CASSIIHRANTGELFF
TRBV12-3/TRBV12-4 CASSLDRAFIETQYF
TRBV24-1 CATSESGTTTVYEQYF
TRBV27 CASRTNTGELFF
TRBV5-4 CASSLGGTGELFF
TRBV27 CASNSLLMNTEAFF
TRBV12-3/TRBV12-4 CASSGTSF
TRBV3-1 CASSLQWNTEAFF
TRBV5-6 CASSNYQGGNQPQHF
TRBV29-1 CSVGEATFGYTF
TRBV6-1 CASSEPGKETQYF
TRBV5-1 CASSLGTGEDTEAFF
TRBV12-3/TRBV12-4 CASSSGAGTDTQYF
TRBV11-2 CASSPPGILTDTQYF
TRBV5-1 CASSLDPRLQGDTEAFF
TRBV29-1 CSAKTDTQYF
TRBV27 CASSLLGETQYF
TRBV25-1 CASSEYTEAFF
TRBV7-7 CASSLYDSGRVETQYF
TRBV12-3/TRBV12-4 CASSPRQGEGAYEQYF
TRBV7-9 CASSLGPAGRVGGDGYTF